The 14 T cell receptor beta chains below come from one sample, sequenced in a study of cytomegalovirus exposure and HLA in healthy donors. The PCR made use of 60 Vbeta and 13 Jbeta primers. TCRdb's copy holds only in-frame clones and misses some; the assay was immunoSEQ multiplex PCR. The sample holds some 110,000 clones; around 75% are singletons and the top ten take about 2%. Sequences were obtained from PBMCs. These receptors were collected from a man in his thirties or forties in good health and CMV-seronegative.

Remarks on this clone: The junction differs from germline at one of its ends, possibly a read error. The CDR3 protein is CASSKDAGGTNYGYTF. CDR3 coding DNA: TGCGCCAGCAGCAAAGATGCGGGGGGGACTAACTATGGCTACACCTTC. J is TRBJ1-2 and V is TRBV4-1, with D maybe TRBD1 (5 bases). The CDR3 spans 16 residues. Germline CDR1 MGHRA, CDR2 YSYEKL.

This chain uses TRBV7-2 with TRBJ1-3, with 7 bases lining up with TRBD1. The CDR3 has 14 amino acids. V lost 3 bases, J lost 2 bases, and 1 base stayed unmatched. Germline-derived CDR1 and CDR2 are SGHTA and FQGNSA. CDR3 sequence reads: CASSLQGAGNTIYF. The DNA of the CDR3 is TGTGCCAGCAGCTTGCAGGGGGCTGGAAACACCATATATTTT.

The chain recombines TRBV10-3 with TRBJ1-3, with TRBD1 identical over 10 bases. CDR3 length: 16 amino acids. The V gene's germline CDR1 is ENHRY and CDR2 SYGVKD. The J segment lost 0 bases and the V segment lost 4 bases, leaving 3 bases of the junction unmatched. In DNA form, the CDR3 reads TGTGCCATCAGTGGAGGGGACAGGGGCTCTGGAAACACCATATATTTT. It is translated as CAISGGDRGSGNTIYF.

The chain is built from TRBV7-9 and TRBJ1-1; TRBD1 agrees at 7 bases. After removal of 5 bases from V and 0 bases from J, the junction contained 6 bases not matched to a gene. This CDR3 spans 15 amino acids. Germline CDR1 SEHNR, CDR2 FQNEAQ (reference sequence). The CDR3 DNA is TGTGCCAGCAGCGAGCACAGGGGATTGAACACTGAAGCTTTCTTT. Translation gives CASSEHRGLNTEAFF.

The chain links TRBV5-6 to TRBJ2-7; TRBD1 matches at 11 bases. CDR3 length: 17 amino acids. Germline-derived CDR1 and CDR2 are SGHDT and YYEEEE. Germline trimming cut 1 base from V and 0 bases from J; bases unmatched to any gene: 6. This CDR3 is CASSLSPGTGGSYEQYF. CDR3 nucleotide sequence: TGTGCCAGCAGCTTGAGCCCCGGGACAGGGGGCTCCTACGAGCAGTACTTC.

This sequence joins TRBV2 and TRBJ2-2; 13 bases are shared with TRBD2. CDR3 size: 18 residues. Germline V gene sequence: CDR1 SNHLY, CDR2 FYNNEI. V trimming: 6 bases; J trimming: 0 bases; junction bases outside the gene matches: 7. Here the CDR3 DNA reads TGTGCCAGCAGGGAGAGGACTAGCGGGGGTCCGAACACCGGGGAGCTGTTTTTT. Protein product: CASRERTSGGPNTGELFF.

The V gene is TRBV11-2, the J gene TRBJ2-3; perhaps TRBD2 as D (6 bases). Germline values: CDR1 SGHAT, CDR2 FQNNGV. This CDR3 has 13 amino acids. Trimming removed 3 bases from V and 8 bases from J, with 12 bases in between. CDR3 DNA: TGTGCCAGCAGCTTGCCTAGCGCATCTACGCAGTATTTT. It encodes CASSLPSASTQYF. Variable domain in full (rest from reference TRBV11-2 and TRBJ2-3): EAGVAQSPRYKIIEKRQSVAFWCNPISGHATLYWYQQILGQGPKLLIQFQNNGVVDDSQLPKDRFSAERLKGVDSTLKIQPAKLEDSAVYLCASSLPSASTQYFGPGTRLTVL.

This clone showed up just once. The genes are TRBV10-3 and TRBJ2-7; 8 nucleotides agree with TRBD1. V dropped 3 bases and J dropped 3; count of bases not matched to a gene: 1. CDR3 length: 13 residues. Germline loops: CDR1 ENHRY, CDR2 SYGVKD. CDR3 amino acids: CAISDGQGYEQYF. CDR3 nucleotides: TGTGCCATCAGTGACGGACAGGGCTACGAGCAGTACTTC.

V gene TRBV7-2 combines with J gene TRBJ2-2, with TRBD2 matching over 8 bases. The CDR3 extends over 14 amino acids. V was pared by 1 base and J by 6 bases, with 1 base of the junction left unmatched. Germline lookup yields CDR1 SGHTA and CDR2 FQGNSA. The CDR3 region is CASSLVGGAGELFF. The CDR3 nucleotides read TGTGCCAGCAGCTTAGTCGGGGGGGCCGGGGAGCTGTTTTTT.

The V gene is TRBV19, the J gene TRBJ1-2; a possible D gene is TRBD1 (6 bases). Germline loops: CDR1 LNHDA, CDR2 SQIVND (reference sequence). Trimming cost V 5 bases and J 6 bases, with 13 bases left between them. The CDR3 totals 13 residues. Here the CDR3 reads CASSPGQWDGYTF. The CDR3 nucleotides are TGTGCCAGTAGTCCGGGACAATGGGATGGCTACACCTTC.

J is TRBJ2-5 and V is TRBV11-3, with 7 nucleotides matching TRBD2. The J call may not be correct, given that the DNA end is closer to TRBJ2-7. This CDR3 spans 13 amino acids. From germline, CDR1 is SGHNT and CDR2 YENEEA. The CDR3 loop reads CASSFGGSYEQYF. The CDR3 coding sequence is TGTGCCAGCAGCTTCGGGGGGTCCTACGAGCAGTACTTC.

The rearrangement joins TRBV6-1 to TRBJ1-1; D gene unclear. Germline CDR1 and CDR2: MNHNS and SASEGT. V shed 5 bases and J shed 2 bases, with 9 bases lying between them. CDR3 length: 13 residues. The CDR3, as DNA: TGTGCCAGCAGTCCTACAGACAACACTGAAGCTTTCTTT. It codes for CASSPTDNTEAFF.

The CDR3, as DNA: TGTGCCAGCAGCGTAGATCCTAGCGGGGGGCCGGAGGAGACCCAGTACTTC. It codes for CASSVDPSGGPEETQYF. The chain has TRBV9 and TRBJ2-5, with 11 bases identical to TRBD2. Per the germline V gene, CDR1 is SGDLS and CDR2 is YYNGEE. The CDR3 extends over 17 amino acids. The J segment lost 5 bases and the V segment lost 0 bases, leaving 9 bases of the junction unmatched.

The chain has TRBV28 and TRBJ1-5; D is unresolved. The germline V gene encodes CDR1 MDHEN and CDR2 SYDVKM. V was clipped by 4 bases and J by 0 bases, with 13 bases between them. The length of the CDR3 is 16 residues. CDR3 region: CASSSPGAYSNQPQHF. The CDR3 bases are TGTGCCAGCAGTTCACCCGGAGCGTATAGCAATCAGCCCCAGCATTTT.